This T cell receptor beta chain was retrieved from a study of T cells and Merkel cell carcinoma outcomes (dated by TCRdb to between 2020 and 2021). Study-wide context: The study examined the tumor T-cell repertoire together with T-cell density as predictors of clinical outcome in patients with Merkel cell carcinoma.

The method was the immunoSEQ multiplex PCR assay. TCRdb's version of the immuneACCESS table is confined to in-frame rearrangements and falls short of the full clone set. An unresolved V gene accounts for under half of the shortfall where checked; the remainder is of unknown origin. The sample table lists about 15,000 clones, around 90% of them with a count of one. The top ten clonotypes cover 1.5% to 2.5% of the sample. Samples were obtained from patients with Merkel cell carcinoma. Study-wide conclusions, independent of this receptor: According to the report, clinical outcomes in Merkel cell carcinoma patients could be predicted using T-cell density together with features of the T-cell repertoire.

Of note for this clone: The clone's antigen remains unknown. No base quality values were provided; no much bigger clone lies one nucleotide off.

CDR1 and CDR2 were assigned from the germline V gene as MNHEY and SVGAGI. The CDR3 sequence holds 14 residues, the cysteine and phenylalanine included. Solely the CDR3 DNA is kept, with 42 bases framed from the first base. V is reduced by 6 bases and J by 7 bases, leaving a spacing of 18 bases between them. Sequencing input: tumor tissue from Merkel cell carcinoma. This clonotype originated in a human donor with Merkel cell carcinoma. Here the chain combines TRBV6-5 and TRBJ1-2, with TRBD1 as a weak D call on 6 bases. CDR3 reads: CASSLWGGAVGYTF. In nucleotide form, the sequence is TGTGCCAGCAGCCTTTGGGGGGGCGCGGTTGGCTACACCTTC.